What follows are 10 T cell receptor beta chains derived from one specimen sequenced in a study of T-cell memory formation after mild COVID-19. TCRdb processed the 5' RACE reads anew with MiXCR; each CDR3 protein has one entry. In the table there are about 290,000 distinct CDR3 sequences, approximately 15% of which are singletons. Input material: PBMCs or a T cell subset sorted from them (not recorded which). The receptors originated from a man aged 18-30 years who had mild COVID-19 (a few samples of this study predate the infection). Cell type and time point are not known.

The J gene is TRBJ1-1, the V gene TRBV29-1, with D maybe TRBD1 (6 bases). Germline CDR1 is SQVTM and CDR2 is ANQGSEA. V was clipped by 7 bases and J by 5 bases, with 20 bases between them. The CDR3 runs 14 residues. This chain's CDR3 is CSAPLQGVTTEAFF. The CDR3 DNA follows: TGCAGCGCTCCCCTACAGGGAGTAACGACTGAAGCTTTCTTT.

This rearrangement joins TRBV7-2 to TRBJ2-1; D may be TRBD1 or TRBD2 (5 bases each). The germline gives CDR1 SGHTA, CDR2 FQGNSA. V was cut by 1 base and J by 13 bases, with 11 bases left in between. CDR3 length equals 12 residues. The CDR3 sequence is CASSLDGTPQFF. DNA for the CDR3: TGTGCCAGCAGCTTAGACGGGACCCCTCAGTTCTTC.

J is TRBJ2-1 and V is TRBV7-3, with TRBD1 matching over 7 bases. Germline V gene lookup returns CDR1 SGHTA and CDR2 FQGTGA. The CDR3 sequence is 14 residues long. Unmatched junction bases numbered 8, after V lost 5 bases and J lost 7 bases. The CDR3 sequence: CASSPGQTMNEQFF. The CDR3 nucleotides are TGTGCCAGCAGCCCGGGACAGACTATGAATGAGCAGTTCTTC.

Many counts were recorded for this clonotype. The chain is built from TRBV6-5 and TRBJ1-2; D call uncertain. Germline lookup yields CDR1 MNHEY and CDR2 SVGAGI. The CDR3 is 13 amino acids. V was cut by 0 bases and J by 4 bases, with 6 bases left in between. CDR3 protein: CASSYSLAYGYTF. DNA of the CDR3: TGTGCCAGCAGTTACTCGCTGGCCTATGGCTACACCTTC.

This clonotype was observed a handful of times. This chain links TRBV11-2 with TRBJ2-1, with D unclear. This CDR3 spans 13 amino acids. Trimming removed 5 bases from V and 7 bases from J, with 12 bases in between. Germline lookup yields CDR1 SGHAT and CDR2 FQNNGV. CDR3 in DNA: TGTGCCAGCAGCACACGGCCGGGTAATGAGCAGTTCTTC. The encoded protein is CASSTRPGNEQFF.

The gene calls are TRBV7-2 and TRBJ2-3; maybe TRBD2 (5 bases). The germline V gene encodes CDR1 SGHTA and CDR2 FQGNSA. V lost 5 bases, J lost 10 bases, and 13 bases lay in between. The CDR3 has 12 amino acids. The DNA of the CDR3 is TGTGCCAGCAGCCCAACTAGTCATCCGCAGTATTTT. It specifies CASSPTSHPQYF.

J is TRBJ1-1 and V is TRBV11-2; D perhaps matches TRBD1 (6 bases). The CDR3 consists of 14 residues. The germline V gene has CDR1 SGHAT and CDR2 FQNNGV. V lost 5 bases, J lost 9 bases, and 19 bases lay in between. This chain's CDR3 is CASSQVGGHPKAFF. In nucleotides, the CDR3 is TGTGCCAGCAGCCAGGTTGGGGGACACCCGAAAGCTTTCTTT.

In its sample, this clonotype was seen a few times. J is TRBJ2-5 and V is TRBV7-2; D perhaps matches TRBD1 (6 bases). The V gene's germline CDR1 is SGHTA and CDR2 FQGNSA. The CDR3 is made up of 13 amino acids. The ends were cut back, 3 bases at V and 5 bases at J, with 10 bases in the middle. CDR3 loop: CASSFNREETQYF. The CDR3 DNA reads TGTGCCAGCAGCTTCAACAGGGAGGAGACCCAGTACTTC.

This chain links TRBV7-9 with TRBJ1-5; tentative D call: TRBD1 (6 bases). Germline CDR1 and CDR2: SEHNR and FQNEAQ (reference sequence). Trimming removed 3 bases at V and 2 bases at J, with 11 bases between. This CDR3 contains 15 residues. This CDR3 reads CASSLEGGGNQPQHF. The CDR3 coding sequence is TGTGCCAGCAGCTTGGAGGGGGGAGGCAATCAGCCCCAGCATTTT. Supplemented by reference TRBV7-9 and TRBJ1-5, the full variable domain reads DTGVSQNPRHKITKRGQNVTFRCDPISEHNRLYWYRQTLGQGPEFLTYFQNEAQLEKSRLLSDRFSAERPKGSFSTLEIQRTEQGDSAMYLCASSLEGGGNQPQHFGDGTRLSIL.

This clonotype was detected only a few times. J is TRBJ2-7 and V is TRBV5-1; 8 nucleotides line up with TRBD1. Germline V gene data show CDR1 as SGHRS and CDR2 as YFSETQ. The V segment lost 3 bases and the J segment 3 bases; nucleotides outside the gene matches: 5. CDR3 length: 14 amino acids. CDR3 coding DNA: TGCGCCAGCAGCTCCGACAGGGGAGACTACGAGCAGTACGTC. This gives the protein CASSSDRGDYEQYV.